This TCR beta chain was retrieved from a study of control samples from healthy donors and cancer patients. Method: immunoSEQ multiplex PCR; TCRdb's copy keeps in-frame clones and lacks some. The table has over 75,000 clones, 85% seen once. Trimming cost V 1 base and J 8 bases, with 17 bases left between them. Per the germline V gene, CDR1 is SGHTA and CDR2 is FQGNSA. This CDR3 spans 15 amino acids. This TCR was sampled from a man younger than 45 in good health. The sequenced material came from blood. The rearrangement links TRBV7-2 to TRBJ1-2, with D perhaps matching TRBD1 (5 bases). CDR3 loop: CASSLGGWGSEGYTF. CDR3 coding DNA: TGTGCCAGCAGCTTAGGGGGGTGGGGATCGGAAGGCTACACCTTC. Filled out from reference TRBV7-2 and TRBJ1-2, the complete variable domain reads GAGVSQSPSNKVTEKGKDVELRCDPISGHTALYWYRQSLGQGLEFLIYFQGNSAPDKSGLPSDRFSAERTGGSVSTLTIQRTQQEDSAVYLCASSLGGWGSEGYTFGSGTRLTVV.